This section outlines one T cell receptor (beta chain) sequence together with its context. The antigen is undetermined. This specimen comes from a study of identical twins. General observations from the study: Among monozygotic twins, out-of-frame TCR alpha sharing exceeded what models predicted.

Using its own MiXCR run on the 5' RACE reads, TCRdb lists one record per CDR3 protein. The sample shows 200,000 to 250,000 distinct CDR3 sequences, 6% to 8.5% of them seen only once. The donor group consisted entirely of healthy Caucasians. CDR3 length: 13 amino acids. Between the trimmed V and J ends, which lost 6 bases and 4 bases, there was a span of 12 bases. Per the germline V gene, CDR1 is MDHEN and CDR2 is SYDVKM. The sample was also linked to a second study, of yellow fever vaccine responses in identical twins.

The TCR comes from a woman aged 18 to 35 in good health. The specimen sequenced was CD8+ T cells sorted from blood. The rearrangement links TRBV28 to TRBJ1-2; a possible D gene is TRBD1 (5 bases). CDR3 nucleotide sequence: TGTGCCAGCAGCCCGCGACAGAGCTATGGCTACACCTTC. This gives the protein CASSPRQSYGYTF.